The T cell receptor beta chain under discussion was sequenced for a study of OX40 agonist ivuxolimab in advanced cancers. Study in general: Dose-escalation patients were diagnosed with hepatocellular carcinoma, melanoma, renal cell cancer or head and neck cancer. Earlier treatment with anti-PD-1, anti-PD-L1 or anti-CTLA-4 was permitted, and over 35% had received some.

Measured with immunoSEQ multiplex PCR; TCRdb has only the in-frame clones, and not every one. The sample includes around 66,000 clones, more than 65% of them seen just once. The study sampled blood at baseline, cycle 4 day 1, and cycle 7 day 1. The CDR3 runs to 16 residues. Germline CDR1 is SGDLS and CDR2 is YYNGEE. With 4 bases clipped from V and 7 bases from J, the junction kept 15 bases outside the gene matches. J is TRBJ2-7 and V is TRBV9; 9 bases agree with TRBD1. The sequences come from CD4+ or CD8+ T cells sorted from blood, collected in a trial of the OX40 agonist ivuxolimab. The receptor was isolated from an adult with an advanced solid tumor such as melanoma, head and neck, liver or kidney cancer. CDR3 nucleotide sequence: TGTGCCAGCAGCCCAAGAGGGGACAGGGTTCGACCGGAGCAGTACTTC. It yields the protein CASSPRGDRVRPEQYF.